Listed below are T cell receptor beta chains from one sample, sequenced in a study of vaccination effects on CD4 cells after COVID-19. No antigen is known for these receptors. Measured with immunoSEQ multiplex PCR; TCRdb has only the in-frame clones, and not every one. The sample has tens of thousands of clones, around 77% seen once; the top ten hold roughly 2%. The sequencing here drew on CD4+ T cells from PBMCs cultured without peptide, taken before COVID-19 vaccination. These TCRs come from a human donor who received a COVID-19 vaccine. The CDR3 runs from the conserved cysteine through the conserved F or W. Each record gives: D gene, clone size, V gene, J gene, CDR3 protein, CDR3 DNA. The D gene is left open where the match is weak. Size is omitted from some rows. Given values are once, few, many or a class for expanded clones.

TRBD2	.	TRBV5-1	TRBJ2-3	CASSHLLAGGGDTQYF	TGCGCCAGCAGCCACCTACTAGCGGGGGGGGGAGATACGCAGTATTTT
.	.	TRBV18	TRBJ2-2	CASSPRTVNTGELFF	TGTGCCAGCTCACCTAGGACAGTGAACACCGGGGAGCTGTTTTTT
.	.	TRBV7-8	TRBJ2-5	CASSRSWGPQETQYF	TGTGCCAGCAGCCGCAGTTGGGGACCCCAAGAGACCCAGTACTTC
.	.	TRBV12-3/TRBV12-4	TRBJ1-2	CAILSGVVYGYTF	TGTGCCATTTTGTCCGGGGTGGTCTATGGCTACACCTTC
.	.	TRBV5-8	TRBJ2-3	CASPAGWGGGTTDTQYF	TGTGCCAGCCCAGCCGGGTGGGGAGGGGGGACCACAGATACGCAGTATTTT
TRBD1	once	TRBV25-1	TRBJ1-3	CASSIPGGLGNTIYF	TGTGCCAGCAGTATACCAGGGGGCCTGGGAAACACCATATATTTT
.	.	TRBV18	TRBJ1-2	CASSPPGGAPGYGYTF	TGTGCCAGCTCACCACCCGGAGGGGCCCCGGGCTATGGCTACACCTTC
.	.	TRBV5-8	TRBJ2-1	CASPGSPSKMEKQFF	TGTGCCAGCCCGGGATCCCCCTCGAAAATGGAAAAACAGTTCTTC
.	.	TRBV21-1	TRBJ2-5	CASSKGDSQETQYF	TGTGCCAGCAGCAAAGGGGACAGTCAAGAGACCCAGTACTTC
.	.	TRBV19	TRBJ1-3	CATEDGSSGNTIYF	TGTGCCACCGAAGACGGCAGCTCTGGAAACACCATATATTTT
.	.	TRBV2	TRBJ2-3	CASRDNTGAKDTQYF	TGTGCCAGCAGAGATAACACCGGGGCAAAGGATACGCAGTATTTT
TRBD2	.	TRBV28	TRBJ2-3	CASSFAGENTDTQYF	TGTGCCAGCAGTTTCGCGGGGGAGAACACAGATACGCAGTATTTT
TRBD1	.	TRBV7-9	TRBJ2-1	CASSIPGQDMFF	TGTGCCAGCAGCATACCGGGACAGGATATGTTCTTC
.	.	TRBV7-2	TRBJ1-6	CASSFGVSYNSPLHF	TGTGCCAGCAGTTTTGGTGTCTCCTATAATTCACCCCTCCACTTT
.	.	TRBV18	TRBJ1-1	CASSPDGYTEAFF	TGTGCCAGCTCACCGGACGGATACACTGAAGCTTTCTTT
.	.	TRBV28	TRBJ1-1	CASRGRMGTEAFF	TGTGCCAGCAGAGGGAGGATGGGCACTGAAGCTTTCTTT
.	.	TRBV7-2	TRBJ1-6	CASSLTPGLNSPLHF	TGTGCCAGCAGCTTAACCCCAGGTCTGAATTCACCCCTCCACTTT
TRBD2	once	TRBV6-5	TRBJ2-1	CASSWDYYNEQFF	TGTGCCAGCAGTTGGGACTATTACAATGAGCAGTTCTTC
TRBD1	once	TRBV3-1/TRBV3-2	TRBJ1-2	CASSQTGGYGYTF	TGTGCCAGCAGCCAAACAGGGGGCTATGGCTACACCTTC
.	.	TRBV4-1	TRBJ2-3	CASSQGDGSDTQYF	TGCGCCAGCAGCCAGGGGGATGGGTCAGATACGCAGTATTTT
.	.	TRBV11-2	TRBJ1-2	CASSLGGAGNYGYTF	TGTGCCAGCAGCTTAGGAGGCGCGGGGAACTATGGCTACACCTTC
TRBD1	once	TRBV18	TRBJ2-5	CASSPTGAETQYF	TGTGCCAGCTCACCAACAGGGGCCGAGACCCAGTACTTC
.	.	TRBV5-1	TRBJ1-1	CASSLAQSSTEAFF	TGCGCCAGCAGCTTGGCGCAGTCGAGCACTGAAGCTTTCTTT